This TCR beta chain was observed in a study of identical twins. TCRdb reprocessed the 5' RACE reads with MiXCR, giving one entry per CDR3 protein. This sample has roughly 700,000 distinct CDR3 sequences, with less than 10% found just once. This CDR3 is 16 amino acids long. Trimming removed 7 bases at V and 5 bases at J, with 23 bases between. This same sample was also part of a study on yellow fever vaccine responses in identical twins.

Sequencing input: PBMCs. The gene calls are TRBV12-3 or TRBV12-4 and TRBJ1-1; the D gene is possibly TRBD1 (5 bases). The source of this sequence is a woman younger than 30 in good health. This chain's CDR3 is CASIPRPRGVGTEAFF. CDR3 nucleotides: TGTGCCAGCATCCCTAGGCCCAGAGGGGTGGGTACTGAAGCTTTCTTT.